Relative to its sample, the clone carrying this T cell receptor beta chain is medium-sized (0.01 to 0.1%). V shed 4 bases, J shed 5 bases, and the junction held 10 bases outside the gene matches. This CDR3 spans 16 amino acids. CDR1 SGHRS and CDR2 YFSETQ come from the germline V gene. This entry is derived from a study of patients and donors after allogeneic stem cell transplantation. MiXCR, run by TCRdb on the RT-PCR reads, gives a single entry per CDR3 protein. The sample includes approximately 33,000 distinct CDR3 sequences, under 7.5% of them seen just once. This receptor was taken from a human donor who was either an allogeneic HSCT recipient or a stem cell or donor lymphocyte infusion donor (not recorded which). It is not recorded whose cells these are; they may come from a transplant donor. The source material was blood, either unsorted or a sorted T cell fraction (not recorded which). The V call is TRBV5-1, the J call TRBJ2-3; TRBD2 agrees at 10 bases. CDR3 sequence: CASSLPSGRAVDTQYF. CDR3 DNA: TGCGCCAGCAGCCTGCCGAGCGGGAGGGCTGTAGATACGCAGTATTTT. Filled out from reference TRBV5-1 and TRBJ2-3, the complete variable domain reads KAGVTQTPRYLIKTRGQQVTLSCSPISGHRSVSWYQQTPGQGLQFLFEYFSETQRNKGNFPGRFSGRQFSNSRSEMNVSTLELGDSALYLCASSLPSGRAVDTQYFGPGTRLTVL.